A single sample is the source of the 32 T cell receptor beta chains below, sequenced in a study of blood T cell repertoires in COVID-19. Sequencing was performed with immunoSEQ multiplex PCR; in TCRdb, only in-frame clones are kept and a portion is missing. The sample lists around 170,000 clones, more than 75% occurring once. Sequenced sample: peripheral blood. The receptors derive from a man in his fifties or sixties with COVID-19, enrolled during active disease.

The chain uses TRBV6-5 and TRBJ2-1; 13 positions match TRBD2. This CDR3 contains 15 residues. Per germline, CDR1 MNHEY and CDR2 SVGAGI. After removal of 5 bases from V and 10 bases from J, the junction contained 8 bases not matched to a gene. CDR3 in amino acids: CASSTTSGGAKEQFF. The CDR3 DNA reads as TGTGCCAGCAGTACAACTAGCGGGGGGGCGAAGGAGCAGTTCTTC.

The gene calls are TRBV7-3 and TRBJ2-5; D is possibly TRBD2 (5 bases). The length of the CDR3 is 13 residues. V shed 5 bases and J shed 4 bases, with 11 bases lying between them. Germline CDR1 reads SGHTA; CDR2 reads FQGTGA. CDR3 loop: CASSHSEGETQYF. The CDR3 nucleotides read TGTGCCAGCAGCCACTCCGAGGGAGAGACCCAGTACTTC.

The chain links TRBV20-1 to TRBJ1-2; 10 bases line up with TRBD1. In germline, CDR1 is DFQATT, CDR2 SNEGSKA (reference sequence). The CDR3 is 14 amino acids. The junction had 2 bases not matched to a gene; V was cut back by 3 bases and J by 1 base. As DNA, the CDR3 is TGCAGTGCTAGTGGACAGGGGGATAACTATGGCTACACCTTC. Translation gives CSASGQGDNYGYTF.

On this clone itself: At one of its ends the junction is not consistent with the germline gene, which may arise from a read error. V gene TRBV27 combines with J gene TRBJ1-2; a weak D match, TRBD1 (6 bases). Per germline, CDR1 MNHEY and CDR2 SMNVEV (reference sequence). The CDR3 totals 13 residues. The CDR3 is CASSFGSGGQRLF. The DNA of the CDR3 is TGTGCCAGCAGTTTTGGATCCGGGGGGCAACGCCTCTTC.

The chain couples TRBV7-3 to TRBJ1-1; no definite D call. CDR1 and CDR2 from the germline V gene are SGHTA and FQGTGA. With 5 bases removed from V and 3 bases from J, the gap between germline ends came to 13 bases. The CDR3 consists of 14 residues. The CDR3 region has the DNA TGTGCCAGCAGCGAGTCCGCGGGATACACTGAAGCTTTCTTT. It translates to CASSESAGYTEAFF.

This clone was counted once. J is TRBJ2-7 and V is TRBV15, with 10 bases aligning to TRBD1. This CDR3 has 15 amino acids. V trimming: 4 bases; J trimming: 4 bases; junction bases outside the gene matches: 7. Per the germline V gene, CDR1 is LNHNV and CDR2 is YYDKDF (reference sequence). CDR3 loop: CATSTLTGGMYEQYF. Here the CDR3 DNA reads TGTGCCACCAGCACGCTGACAGGGGGCATGTACGAGCAGTACTTC.

The V gene is TRBV3-1 (or the pseudogene TRBV3-2), the J gene TRBJ1-3; perhaps TRBD1 as D (5 bases). The CDR3 is 15 residues long. The V and J ends lost 2 bases and 0 bases respectively, with 8 bases between them. The germline V gene encodes CDR1 LGHDT and CDR2 YNNKEL (reference sequence). CDR3 loop: CASSQQGLSGNTIYF. The CDR3 region has the DNA TGTGCCAGCAGCCAACAGGGACTCTCTGGAAACACCATATATTTT.

The chain couples TRBV6-5 to TRBJ2-7; D possibly corresponds to TRBD1 (7 bases). Germline assignment: CDR1 MNHEY and CDR2 SVGAGI. The CDR3 has 14 residues. Trimming shortened V by 7 bases and J by 4 bases, and 17 bases separated the two germline ends. The CDR3 DNA sequence: TGTGCCAGCATAGGGGGCGCGGGACCGTACGAGCAGTACTTC. Protein: CASIGGAGPYEQYF.

V gene TRBV11-2 combines with J gene TRBJ2-5, with D possibly being TRBD2 (5 bases). Trimming removed 5 bases at V and 2 bases at J, with 12 bases between. The CDR3 length is 14 residues. Germline V gene data show CDR1 as SGHAT and CDR2 as FQNNGV. The DNA for the CDR3 is TGTGCCAGCAGCCCGCCCCAGCGGCAAGAGACCCAGTACTTC. Translated: CASSPPQRQETQYF.

The V call is TRBV28, the J call TRBJ2-5, with a weak D call TRBD1 (7 bases). The CDR3 runs to 15 residues. CDR1 and CDR2 (germline): MDHEN, SYDVKM. V shed 6 bases and J shed 6 bases, with 20 bases lying between them. The DNA of the CDR3 is TGTGCCAGCAGAGGTGGGGGGACAGCCGGCAAGACCCAGTACTTC. Protein: CASRGGGTAGKTQYF.

The gene calls are TRBV4-2 and TRBJ1-2, with D perhaps TRBD1 (5 bases). Trimming cost V 4 bases and J 1 base, with 13 bases left between them. The CDR3 has 15 residues. Germline V CDR1 and CDR2: LGHNA, YNFKEQ. The DNA of the CDR3 is TGTGCCAGCAGCCTCCCGGAGGGGATTAACTATGGCTACACCTTC. Amino acids: CASSLPEGINYGYTF.

The genes are TRBV6-5 and TRBJ1-5, with TRBD1 as a possible D gene (5 bases). The CDR3 spans 15 residues. Germline CDR1 is MNHEY and CDR2 is SVGAGI. The V and J ends lost 6 bases and 7 bases respectively, with 19 bases between them. CDR3 loop: CASSLRSDSLQPQHF. Written as DNA, the CDR3 is TGTGCCAGCAGCCTCCGAAGCGACAGTTTGCAGCCCCAGCATTTT.

The J gene is TRBJ1-5, the V gene TRBV10-3; D not certain. The germline CDR1 and CDR2 sequences are ENHRY and SYGVKD. The V gene lost 3 bases and the J gene lost 3 bases, with 3 bases spanning the gap. This CDR3 is built from 12 residues. In DNA, the CDR3 is TGTGCCATCAGTGATTACAATCAGCCCCAGCATTTT. Translation: CAISDYNQPQHF.

V usage is TRBV20-1 and J usage is TRBJ2-1, with 8 bases matching TRBD1. Germline V lookup: CDR1 DFQATT, CDR2 SNEGSKA (reference sequence). The CDR3 length is 11 residues. V was clipped by 8 bases and J by 8 bases; unmatched bases: 5. The CDR3 region is CSTGQGYEQFF. The CDR3 DNA sequence: TGCAGTACCGGACAGGGCTATGAGCAGTTCTTC.

The J gene is TRBJ1-1, the V gene TRBV27; 7 bases are shared with TRBD1. This CDR3 spans 15 amino acids. CDR1 and CDR2 from the germline V gene are MNHEY and SMNVEV (reference sequence). Trimming at V came to 0 bases and at J to 4 bases, leaving 5 bases not matched to a gene. The CDR3 DNA reads TGTGCCAGCAGTTTATCCCAGGGGGTTGTCACTGAAGCTTTCTTT. The encoded protein is CASSLSQGVVTEAFF.

This sequence joins TRBV4-3 and TRBJ2-5; 7 bases line up with TRBD2. Germline V gives CDR1 LGHNA, CDR2 YSLEER. The length of the CDR3 is 15 residues. Trimming at V came to 0 bases and at J to 5 bases, leaving 6 bases not matched to a gene. The CDR3 sequence is CASSQDRGEGETQYF. In DNA, the CDR3 is TGCGCCAGCAGCCAAGACAGAGGGGAGGGTGAGACCCAGTACTTC.

This clone was picked up many times. This sequence joins TRBV12-5 and TRBJ1-1; the D is unclear. Trimming took 6 bases from V and 3 from J, leaving 8 bases between them. The CDR3 loop spans 12 amino acids. The V gene's germline CDR1 is LGHNT and CDR2 FRNRAP. The CDR3: CASGSEYTEAFF. The CDR3 nucleotides are TGTGCTAGTGGATCGGAGTACACTGAAGCTTTCTTT.

This clone was found a few times. The chain couples TRBV7-2 to TRBJ1-6, with D possibly TRBD1 on 5 matching bases. There are 14 residues in the CDR3. V was clipped by 5 bases and J by 7 bases, with 12 bases between them. Germline lookup yields CDR1 SGHTA and CDR2 FQGNSA. The CDR3 spells CASSPMGQNSPLHF. The CDR3 DNA sequence: TGTGCCAGCAGCCCGATGGGGCAAAATTCACCCCTCCACTTT.

The chain employs TRBV5-6 and TRBJ1-2; TRBD1 agrees at 8 bases. Germline V gene lookup returns CDR1 SGHDT and CDR2 YYEEEE. With 6 bases clipped from V and 4 bases from J, the junction kept 8 bases outside the gene matches. The CDR3 is 14 residues long. In DNA form, the CDR3 reads TGTGCCAGCAATCTCAGGGGGCCAGTCTATGGCTACACCTTC. It encodes CASNLRGPVYGYTF. Combining the CDR3 with reference TRBV5-6 and TRBJ1-2 gives the whole variable domain DAGVTQSPTHLIKTRGQQVTLRCSPKSGHDTVSWYQQALGQGPQFIFQYYEEEERQRGNFPDRFSGHQFPNYSSELNVNALLLGDSALYLCASNLRGPVYGYTFGSGTRLTVV.

A few counts support this clone. The chain employs TRBV25-1 and TRBJ1-4; D uncertain. The CDR3 loop spans 14 amino acids. The germline V gene encodes CDR1 MGHDK and CDR2 SYGVNS. With 3 bases removed from V and 7 bases from J, the gap between germline ends came to 12 bases. The CDR3 DNA is TGTGCCAGCAGTGATGGAGGGAGCGGTGAAAAACTGTTTTTT. Encoded protein: CASSDGGSGEKLFF. Full variable domain (missing parts from reference TRBV25-1 and TRBJ1-4): EADIYQTPRYLVIGTGKKITLECSQTMGHDKMYWYQQDPGMELHLIHYSYGVNSTEKGDLSSESTVSRIRTEHFPLTLESARPSHTSQYLCASSDGGSGEKLFFGSGTQLSVL.

The V gene is TRBV4-1, the J gene TRBJ1-3; the D gene is possibly TRBD1 (6 bases). Germline V gene data show CDR1 as MGHRA and CDR2 as YSYEKL. V dropped 0 bases and J dropped 1 base, with 16 bases sitting between them. This CDR3 region has 18 residues. The CDR3 DNA follows: TGCGCCAGCAGCCAAGACCGTCAGACAAGGGGGTCTGGAAACACCATATATTTT. Translation gives CASSQDRQTRGSGNTIYF.

This clone was found once. The chain recombines TRBV11-2 with TRBJ1-4; a weak D match, TRBD1 (6 bases). The germline V gene encodes CDR1 SGHAT and CDR2 FQNNGV. Trimming stripped 5 bases from V and 3 bases from J, with 10 bases between. CDR3 length equals 14 residues. In DNA, the CDR3 is TGTGCCAGCAGCCCAACAGGGTCTAATGAAAAACTGTTTTTT. It translates to CASSPTGSNEKLFF. Supplemented by reference TRBV11-2 and TRBJ1-4, the full variable domain reads EAGVAQSPRYKIIEKRQSVAFWCNPISGHATLYWYQQILGQGPKLLIQFQNNGVVDDSQLPKDRFSAERLKGVDSTLKIQPAKLEDSAVYLCASSPTGSNEKLFFGSGTQLSVL.

This chain connects TRBV19 to TRBJ2-1; tentative D call: TRBD1 (6 bases). Germline values: CDR1 LNHDA, CDR2 SQIVND (reference sequence). The CDR3 runs 14 residues. V dropped 3 bases and J dropped 5 bases, with 11 bases sitting between them. The CDR3 DNA sequence: TGTGCCAGTAGTATGTCTAGGGACAACAATGAGCAGTTCTTC. Its translation is CASSMSRDNNEQFF.

This chain links TRBV5-4 with TRBJ2-1, with 8 bases lining up with TRBD2. Looked up from germline, CDR1 is SGHNT and CDR2 is YYREEE (reference sequence). The length of the CDR3 is 16 residues. Trimming at V came to 0 bases and at J to 12 bases, leaving 14 bases not matched to a gene. The CDR3 sequence: CASSLGGLDTGKTQFF. The CDR3 DNA reads as TGTGCCAGCAGCTTGGGGGGACTAGATACCGGGAAAACGCAGTTCTTC.

A few counts support this clone. The CDR3 region has the DNA TGCGCCAGCAGCCTGACAGGGGCGGATTCCCCGCAGTACTTC. This encodes CASSLTGADSPQYF. This chain connects TRBV5-1 to TRBJ2-7; 8 bases fit TRBD1. Germline V gene data show CDR1 as SGHRS and CDR2 as YFSETQ. V shed 4 bases and J 9 bases; nucleotides not matched to a gene: 12. The CDR3 has 14 residues.

CDR3 sequence: CASSLRPGQNTGELFF. CDR3 nucleotide sequence: TGTGCCAGCAGCTTACGTCCAGGCCAGAACACCGGGGAGCTGTTTTTT. The genes are TRBV7-3 and TRBJ2-2; D ambiguous. CDR1 is SGHTA, CDR2 FQGTGA, per germline. The CDR3 is 16 amino acids. V lost 2 bases and J 1 base, leaving 11 bases between the germline ends.

The chain is built from TRBV6-2 or TRBV6-3 and TRBJ2-4; possibly TRBD2 for D (5 bases). Between the trimmed V and J ends, which lost 2 bases and 2 bases, there was a span of 7 bases. Germline V gene lookup returns CDR1 MNHEY and CDR2 SVGEGT. The CDR3 contains 14 residues. The chain's CDR3 is CASSYRGSKNIQYF. CDR3 DNA: TGTGCCAGCAGTTACCGAGGGTCCAAAAACATTCAGTACTTC.

V and J are TRBV7-9 and TRBJ2-5; 7 bases map to TRBD1. The V and J ends lost 1 base and 2 bases, in that order; junction bases with no gene match: 7. CDR1 and CDR2 from the germline V gene are SEHNR and FQNEAQ (reference sequence). This CDR3 spans 16 amino acids. Written as DNA, the CDR3 is TGTGCCAGCAGCTTAGAAAGGGACAGCCGTCAAGAGACCCAGTACTTC. Protein: CASSLERDSRQETQYF.

V gene TRBV6-4 combines with J gene TRBJ1-6; no clear D gene. Germline CDR1 and CDR2: MRHNA and SNTAGT. V shed 3 bases and J shed 7 bases, with 10 bases lying between them. This CDR3 contains 14 residues. The CDR3 reads CASSELGSNSPLHF. The CDR3 DNA follows: TGTGCCAGCAGTGAGTTGGGCAGCAATTCACCCCTCCACTTT.

V usage is TRBV6-5 and J usage is TRBJ2-3, with TRBD1 matching 10 bases. The germline CDR1 and CDR2 sequences are MNHEY and SVGAGI. Unmatched junction bases numbered 3, after V lost 5 bases and J lost 1 base. The CDR3 extends over 15 amino acids. The CDR3 DNA reads as TGTGCCAGCAGTACGACAGGGGGCCGCACAGATACGCAGTATTTT. Its translation: CASSTTGGRTDTQYF.

In this sample, this clone turned up once. The CDR3 sequence: CASSYNALSGNTIYF. The CDR3 DNA reads as TGTGCCAGCAGTTACAATGCACTCTCTGGAAACACCATATATTTT. The chain has TRBV6-2 or TRBV6-3 and TRBJ1-3; D ambiguous. With 2 bases removed from V and 0 bases from J, the gap between germline ends came to 8 bases. The length of the CDR3 is 15 residues. Looked up from germline, CDR1 is MNHEY and CDR2 is SVGEGT.

The chain has TRBV7-2 and TRBJ1-2, with TRBD1 identical over 10 bases. Germline V lookup: CDR1 SGHTA, CDR2 FQGNSA. This CDR3 comprises 16 residues. The junction had 14 bases not matched to a gene; V was cut back by 5 bases and J by 8 bases. The CDR3 region has the DNA TGTGCCAGCAGCCACGTCCCGGGACAGGGGCAGTTGGGCTACACCTTC. Translating gives CASSHVPGQGQLGYTF.